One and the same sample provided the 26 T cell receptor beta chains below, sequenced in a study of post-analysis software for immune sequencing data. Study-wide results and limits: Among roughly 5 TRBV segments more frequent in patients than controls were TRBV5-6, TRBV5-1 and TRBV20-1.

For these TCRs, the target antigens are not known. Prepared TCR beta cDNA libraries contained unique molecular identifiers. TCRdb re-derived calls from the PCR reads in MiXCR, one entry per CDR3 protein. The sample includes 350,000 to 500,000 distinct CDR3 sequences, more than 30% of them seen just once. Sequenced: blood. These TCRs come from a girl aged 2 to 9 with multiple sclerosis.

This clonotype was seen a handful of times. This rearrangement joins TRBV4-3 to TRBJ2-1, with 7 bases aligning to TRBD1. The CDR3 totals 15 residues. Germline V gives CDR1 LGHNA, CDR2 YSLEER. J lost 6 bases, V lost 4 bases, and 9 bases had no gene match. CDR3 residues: CASSREYRGSNEQFF. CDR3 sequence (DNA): TGCGCCAGCAGCCGCGAATACAGGGGTTCCAATGAGCAGTTCTTC.

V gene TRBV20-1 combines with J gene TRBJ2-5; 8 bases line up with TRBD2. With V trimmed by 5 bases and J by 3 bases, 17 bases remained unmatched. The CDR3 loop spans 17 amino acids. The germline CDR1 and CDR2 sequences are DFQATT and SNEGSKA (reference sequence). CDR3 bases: TGCAGTGCTTGGCGACTTGCGGGGGGAAACGCGAAAGAGACCCAGTACTTC. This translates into CSAWRLAGGNAKETQYF.

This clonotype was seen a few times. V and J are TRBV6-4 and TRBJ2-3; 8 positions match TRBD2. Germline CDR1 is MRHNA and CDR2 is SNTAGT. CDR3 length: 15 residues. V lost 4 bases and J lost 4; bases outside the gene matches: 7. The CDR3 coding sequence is TGTGCCAGCAGTGTTTTATCGGGGGGGCCAGATACGCAGTATTTT. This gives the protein CASSVLSGGPDTQYF.

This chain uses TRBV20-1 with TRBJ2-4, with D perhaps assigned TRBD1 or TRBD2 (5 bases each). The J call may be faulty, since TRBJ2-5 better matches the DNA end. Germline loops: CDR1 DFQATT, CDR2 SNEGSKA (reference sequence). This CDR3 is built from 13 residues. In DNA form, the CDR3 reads TGCAGTGCTAGCCTGGGGGTACAAGAGACCCAGTACTTC. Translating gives CSASLGVQETQYF.

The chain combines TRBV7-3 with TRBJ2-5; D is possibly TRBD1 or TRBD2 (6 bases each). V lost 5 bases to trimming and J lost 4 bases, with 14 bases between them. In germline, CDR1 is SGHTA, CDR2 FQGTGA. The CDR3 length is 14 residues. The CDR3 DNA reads TGTGCCAGCAGCCCCCCCGGGGGCGGAGAGACCCAGTACTTC. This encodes CASSPPGGGETQYF.

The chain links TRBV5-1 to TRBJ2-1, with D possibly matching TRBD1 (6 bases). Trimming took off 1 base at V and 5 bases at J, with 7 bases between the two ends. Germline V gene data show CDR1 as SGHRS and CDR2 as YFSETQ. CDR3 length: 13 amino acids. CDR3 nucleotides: TGCGCCAGCAGCTTGCGACAGGACAATGAGCAGTTCTTC. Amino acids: CASSLRQDNEQFF.

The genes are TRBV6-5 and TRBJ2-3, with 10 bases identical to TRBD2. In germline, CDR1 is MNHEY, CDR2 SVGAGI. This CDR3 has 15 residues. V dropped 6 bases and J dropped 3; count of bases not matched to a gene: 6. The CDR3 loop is CASSPSGGWTDTQYF. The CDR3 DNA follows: TGTGCCAGCAGCCCTAGCGGGGGATGGACAGATACGCAGTATTTT.

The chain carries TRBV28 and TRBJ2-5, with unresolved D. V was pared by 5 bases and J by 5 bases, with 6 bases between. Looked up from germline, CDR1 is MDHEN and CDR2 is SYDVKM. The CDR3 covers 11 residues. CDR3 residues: CASSASETQYF. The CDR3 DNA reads TGTGCCAGCAGTGCCTCGGAGACCCAGTACTTC.

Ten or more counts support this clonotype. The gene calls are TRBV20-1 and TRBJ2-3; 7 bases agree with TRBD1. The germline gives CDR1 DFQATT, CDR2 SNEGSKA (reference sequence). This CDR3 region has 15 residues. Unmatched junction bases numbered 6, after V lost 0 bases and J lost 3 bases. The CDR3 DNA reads TGCAGTGCTAGAGATTACCAGGGGGAAACAGATACGCAGTATTTT. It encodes CSARDYQGETDTQYF.

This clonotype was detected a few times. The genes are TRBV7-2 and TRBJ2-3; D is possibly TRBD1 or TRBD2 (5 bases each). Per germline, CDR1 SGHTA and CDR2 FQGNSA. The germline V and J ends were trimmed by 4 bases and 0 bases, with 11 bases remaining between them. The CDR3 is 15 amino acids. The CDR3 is CASSYTGRSTDTQYF. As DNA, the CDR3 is TGTGCCAGCAGCTACACGGGACGAAGCACAGATACGCAGTATTTT.

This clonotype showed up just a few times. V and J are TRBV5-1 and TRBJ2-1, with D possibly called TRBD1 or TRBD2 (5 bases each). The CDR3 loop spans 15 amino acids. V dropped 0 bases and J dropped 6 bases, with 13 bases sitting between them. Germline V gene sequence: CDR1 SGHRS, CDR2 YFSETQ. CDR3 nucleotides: TGCGCCAGCAGCTTGGATCTAGCAAGGGGCAATGAGCAGTTCTTC. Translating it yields CASSLDLARGNEQFF.

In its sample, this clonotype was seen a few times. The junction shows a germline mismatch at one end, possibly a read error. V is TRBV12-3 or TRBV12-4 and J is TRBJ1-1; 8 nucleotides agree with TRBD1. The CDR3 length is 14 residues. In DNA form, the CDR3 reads TGTGCCAGCCGTTTCCTTACAGGGGGCACTGAAGCTTTCTTT. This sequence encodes CASRFLTGGTEAFF.

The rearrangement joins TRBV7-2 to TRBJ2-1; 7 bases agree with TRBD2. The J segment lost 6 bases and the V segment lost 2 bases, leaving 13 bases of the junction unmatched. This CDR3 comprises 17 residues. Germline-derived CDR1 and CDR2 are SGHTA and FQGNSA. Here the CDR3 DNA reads TGTGCCAGCAGCTTATGGCCTGGAGCGGGACCCTCCAATGAGCAGTTCTTC. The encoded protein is CASSLWPGAGPSNEQFF.

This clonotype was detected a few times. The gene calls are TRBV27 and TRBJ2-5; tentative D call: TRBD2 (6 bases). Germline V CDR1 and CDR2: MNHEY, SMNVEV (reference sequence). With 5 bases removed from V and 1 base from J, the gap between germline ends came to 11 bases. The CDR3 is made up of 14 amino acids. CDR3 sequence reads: CASSRLGFQETQYF. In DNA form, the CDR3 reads TGTGCCAGCAGTCGACTAGGATTCCAAGAGACCCAGTACTTC.

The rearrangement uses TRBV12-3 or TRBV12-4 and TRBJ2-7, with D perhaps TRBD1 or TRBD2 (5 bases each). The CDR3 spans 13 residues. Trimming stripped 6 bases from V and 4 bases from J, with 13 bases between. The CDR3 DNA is TGTGCCAGCAGAGGGACGTTTAGTTACGAGCAGTACTTC. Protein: CASRGTFSYEQYF.

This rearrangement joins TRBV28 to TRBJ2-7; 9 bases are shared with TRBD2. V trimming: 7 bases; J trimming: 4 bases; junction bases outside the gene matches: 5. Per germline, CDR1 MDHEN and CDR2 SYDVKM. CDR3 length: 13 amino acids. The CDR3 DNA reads TGTGCCAGCAACGTAGGACTAGCGTACGAGCAGTACTTC. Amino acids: CASNVGLAYEQYF.

CDR3 coding DNA: TGTGCCAGCAGCAACTGGGGGGGAGCTTTCTTT. Translating it yields CASSNWGGAFF. The chain carries TRBV21-1 and TRBJ1-1; TRBD1 is the table's D call, not checked against the DNA. TRBV21-1 is shown as a pseudogene. This CDR3 comprises 11 residues.

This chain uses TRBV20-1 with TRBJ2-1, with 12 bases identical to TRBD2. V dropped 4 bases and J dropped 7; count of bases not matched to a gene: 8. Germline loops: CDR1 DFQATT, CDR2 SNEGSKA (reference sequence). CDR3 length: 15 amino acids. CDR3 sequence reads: CSAKRTSGNGNEQFF. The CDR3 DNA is TGCAGTGCTAAGAGGACTAGCGGGAATGGAAATGAGCAGTTCTTC.

CDR3 sequence: CASSFRDRQETQYF. CDR3 DNA sequence: TGTGCCAGCAGCTTCCGGGACAGGCAAGAGACCCAGTACTTC. The V gene is TRBV7-2, the J gene TRBJ2-7; 8 bases agree with TRBD1. Gene TRBJ2-5 matches the end of the DNA better, so the J call may be wrong. The CDR3 extends over 14 amino acids. Germline loops: CDR1 SGHTA, CDR2 FQGNSA.

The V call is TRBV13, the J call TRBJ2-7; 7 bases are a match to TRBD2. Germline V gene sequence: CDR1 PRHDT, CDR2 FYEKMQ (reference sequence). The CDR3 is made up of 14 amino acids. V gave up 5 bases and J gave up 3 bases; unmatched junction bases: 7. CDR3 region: CASSGETSNYEQYF. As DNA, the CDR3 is TGTGCCAGCAGCGGGGAGACTAGCAACTACGAGCAGTACTTC.

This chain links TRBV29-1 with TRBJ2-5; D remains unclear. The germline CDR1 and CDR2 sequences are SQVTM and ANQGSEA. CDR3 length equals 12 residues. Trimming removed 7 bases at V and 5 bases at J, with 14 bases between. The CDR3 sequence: CSAVLLVETQYF. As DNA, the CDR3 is TGCAGCGCCGTGCTTTTGGTGGAGACCCAGTACTTC.

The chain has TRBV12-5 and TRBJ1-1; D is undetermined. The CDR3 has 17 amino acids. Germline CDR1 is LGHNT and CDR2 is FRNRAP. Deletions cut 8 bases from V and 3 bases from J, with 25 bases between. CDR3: CASTNWLVHPVYTEAFF. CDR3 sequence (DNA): TGTGCTAGTACAAATTGGCTAGTCCACCCAGTCTACACTGAAGCTTTCTTT.

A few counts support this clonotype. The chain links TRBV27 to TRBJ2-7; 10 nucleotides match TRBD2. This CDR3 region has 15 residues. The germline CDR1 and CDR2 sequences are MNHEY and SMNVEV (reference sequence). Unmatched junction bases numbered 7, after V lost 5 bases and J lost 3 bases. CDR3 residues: CASSRERGGLYEQYF. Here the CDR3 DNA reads TGTGCCAGCAGTCGAGAGCGGGGGGGCCTCTACGAGCAGTACTTC.

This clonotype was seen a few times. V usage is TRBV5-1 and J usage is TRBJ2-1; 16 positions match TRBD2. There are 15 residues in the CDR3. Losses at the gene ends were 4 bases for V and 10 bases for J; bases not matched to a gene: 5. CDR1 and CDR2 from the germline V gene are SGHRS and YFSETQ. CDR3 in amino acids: CASSMGLAGGREQFF. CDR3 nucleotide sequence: TGCGCCAGCAGCATGGGACTAGCGGGGGGGCGCGAGCAGTTCTTC.

For the CDR3, the DNA is TGCAGTGCCCGTAGGACAGGGGTTAACACCGGGGAGCTGTTTTTT. Translated: CSARRTGVNTGELFF. The chain carries TRBV20-1 and TRBJ2-2, with TRBD1 matching over 9 bases. CDR1 DFQATT and CDR2 SNEGSKA come from the germline V gene (reference sequence). V shed 6 bases and J 2 bases; nucleotides not matched to a gene: 7. The length of the CDR3 is 15 residues.

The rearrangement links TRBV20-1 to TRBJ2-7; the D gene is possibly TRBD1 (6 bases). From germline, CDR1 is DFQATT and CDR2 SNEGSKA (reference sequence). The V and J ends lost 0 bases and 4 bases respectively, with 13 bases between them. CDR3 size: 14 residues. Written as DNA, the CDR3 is TGCAGTGCTAGAGATCCAGGGGTAGCGTACGAGCAGTACTTC. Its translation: CSARDPGVAYEQYF.